This T cell receptor (beta chain) was captured by sequencing in a study of identical twins. The study, taken as a whole, reports: Out-of-frame alpha sequences shared by twins were enriched for low generation probability. Models, which agreed with sharing between unrelated individuals, nonetheless underestimated the out-of-frame TCR alpha sharing seen in monozygotic twins.

The sample holds a few counts of this clonotype. No antigen is known for it. Unique molecular identifiers were present on the cDNA, and a universal primer site came from template switching. One entry per CDR3 protein results from TCRdb running MiXCR on the 5' RACE reads. Among more than 1.5 million distinct CDR3 sequences listed, around a third were seen once. CDR3 length: 17 amino acids. Germline trimming cut 3 bases from V and 0 bases from J; bases unmatched to any gene: 8. All donors comprised healthy Caucasians. This TCR derives from a newborn girl in good health. This chain links TRBV12-3 or TRBV12-4 with TRBJ2-3, with 8 bases lining up with TRBD2. Sequencing was carried out using cord blood. The CDR3: CASSFTGGGLSTDTQYF. DNA for the CDR3: TGTGCCAGCAGTTTTACCGGCGGGGGGCTAAGCACAGATACGCAGTATTTT.